This is a list of T cell receptor beta chains from one sample in a study of CD8 T cells in Susac syndrome. Via MiXCR, TCRdb re-called the immunoSEQ multiplex PCR reads, giving one row per CDR3 protein. The sample has under 200,000 distinct CDR3 sequences; more than 85% are singletons. The sequenced material came from CD4+ T cells from PBMCs. Receptor source: a human donor with Susac syndrome. Both conserved end residues are part of each CDR3. D genes are given only for firm matches. A row's size may be missing; if present it is once, few, many or a size class.

TRBV13	.	.	TRBJ2-7	CASSLTLSGLNEQYF	TGTGCCAGCAGCTTAACCCTATCGGGGTTAAACGAGCAGTACTTC
TRBV20-1	.	TRBD2	TRBJ2-5	CSGGRRLAGDETQYF	TGCAGTGGCGGCCGTAGACTAGCGGGAGACGAGACCCAGTACTTC
TRBV9	.	TRBD1	TRBJ2-3	CASSSRTGSSDTQYF	TGTGCCAGCAGCTCAAGGACAGGGAGTTCAGATACGCAGTATTTT
TRBV12-3/TRBV12-4	.	TRBD2	TRBJ2-1	CASRASGGALNEQFF	TGTGCCAGCAGGGCTAGCGGGGGGGCCCTCAATGAGCAGTTCTTC
TRBV5-4	.	.	TRBJ2-2	CASSDRVDSQGYGELFF	TGTGCCAGCAGCGACCGGGTCGACAGCCAAGGTTACGGGGAGCTGTTTTTT
TRBV4-1	.	.	TRBJ2-3	CASSQLALGGTDTQYF	TGCGCCAGCAGCCAATTGGCTTTAGGGGGCACAGATACGCAGTATTTT
TRBV5-4	.	.	TRBJ1-1	CASSSGAGDTEAFF	TGTGCCAGCAGTTCAGGGGCCGGAGACACTGAAGCTTTCTTT
TRBV19	.	.	TRBJ1-5	CASSTTRDEPQHF	TGTGCCAGTAGTACGACCCGAGATGAGCCCCAGCATTTT
TRBV20-1	.	.	TRBJ1-1	CSARDGSMNTEAFF	TGCAGTGCTAGAGACGGCAGCATGAACACTGAAGCTTTCTTT
TRBV27	.	.	TRBJ2-7	CASRRSGFDYEQYF	TGTGCCAGCAGACGCAGCGGTTTTGACTACGAGCAGTACTTC
TRBV5-4	.	TRBD2	TRBJ2-5	CASSLPGLAEETQYF	TGTGCCAGCAGCTTGCCGGGACTAGCGGAAGAGACCCAGTACTTC
TRBV5-4	once	.	TRBJ1-1	CASSQWKGNTEAFF	TGTGCCAGCAGCCAATGGAAGGGGAACACTGAAGCTTTCTTT
TRBV3-1	.	.	TRBJ2-7	CASSQGILAQYF	TGTGCCAGCAGCCAAGGTATTCTAGCTCAGTACTTC
TRBV10-3	.	TRBD2	TRBJ2-7	CAISDLAGEYEQYF	TGTGCCATCAGTGACCTAGCGGGAGAGTACGAGCAGTACTTC
TRBV4-2	few	.	TRBJ2-7	CASSQDRNGPYEQYF	TGTGCCAGCAGCCAAGATCGAAACGGGCCTTACGAGCAGTACTTC
TRBV30	.	.	TRBJ2-7	CATALGQIYEQYF	TGTGCCACCGCTCTTGGACAGATCTACGAGCAGTACTTC
TRBV19	.	.	TRBJ2-2	CASSMTENTGELFF	TGTGCCAGTAGTATGACAGAGAACACCGGGGAGCTGTTTTTT
TRBV5-4	.	.	TRBJ1-4	CASTQGTNEKLFF	TGTGCCAGTACCCAGGGGACTAATGAAAAACTGTTTTTT
TRBV20-1	.	.	TRBJ2-5	CSARYPYDGGETQYF	TGCAGTGCTAGATATCCCTATGACGGGGGTGAGACCCAGTACTTC
TRBV6-5	.	.	TRBJ2-6	CASSNRVGANVLTF	TGTGCCAGCAGTAACAGGGTAGGGGCCAACGTCCTGACTTTC
TRBV5-1	.	.	TRBJ2-1	CASSFSGYSYNEQFF	TGCGCCAGCAGCTTTAGCGGATACTCCTACAATGAGCAGTTCTTC
TRBV19	once	TRBD1	TRBJ1-2	CASSPGQRIRGYTF	TGTGCCAGTAGCCCGGGACAGCGGATCCGTGGCTACACCTTC
TRBV30	.	TRBD2	TRBJ2-5	CAWGAGYETQYF	TGTGCCTGGGGAGCGGGGTACGAGACCCAGTACTTC
TRBV20-1	.	.	TRBJ2-7	CSARWSGSYEEQYF	TGCAGTGCTAGATGGTCCGGGAGCTACGAGGAGCAGTACTTC
TRBV21-1	.	.	TRBJ1-5	CASSKGQAKQPQHF	TGTGCCAGCAGCAAAGGACAGGCGAAACAGCCCCAGCATTTT
TRBV20-1	.	.	TRBJ2-5	CSAKGGTNYQETQYF	TGCAGTGCCAAGGGGGGGACAAACTACCAAGAGACCCAGTACTTC